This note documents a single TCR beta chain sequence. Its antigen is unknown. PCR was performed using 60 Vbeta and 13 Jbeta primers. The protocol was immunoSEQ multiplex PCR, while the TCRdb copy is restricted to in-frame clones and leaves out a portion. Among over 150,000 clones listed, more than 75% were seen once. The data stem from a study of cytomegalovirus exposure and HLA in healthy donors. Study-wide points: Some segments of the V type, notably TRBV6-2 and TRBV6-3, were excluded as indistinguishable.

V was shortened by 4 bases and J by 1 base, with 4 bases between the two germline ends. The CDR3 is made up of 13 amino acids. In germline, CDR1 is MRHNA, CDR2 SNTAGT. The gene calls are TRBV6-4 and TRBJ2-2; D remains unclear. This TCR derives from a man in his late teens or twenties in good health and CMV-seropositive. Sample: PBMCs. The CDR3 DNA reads TGTGCCAGCAGTGCCGGGAACACCGGGGAGCTGTTTTTT. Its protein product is CASSAGNTGELFF.